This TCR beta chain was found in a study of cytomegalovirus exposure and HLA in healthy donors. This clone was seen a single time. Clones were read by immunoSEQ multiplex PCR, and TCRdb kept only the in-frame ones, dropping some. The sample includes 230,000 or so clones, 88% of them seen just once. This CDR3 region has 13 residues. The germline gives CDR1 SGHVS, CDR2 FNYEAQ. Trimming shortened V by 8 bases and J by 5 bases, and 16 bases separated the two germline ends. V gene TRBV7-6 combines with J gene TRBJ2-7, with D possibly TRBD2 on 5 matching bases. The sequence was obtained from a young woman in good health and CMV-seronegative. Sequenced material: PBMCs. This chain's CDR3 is CASSGRSGNEQYF. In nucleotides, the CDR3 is TGTGCCAGCTCAGGACGGAGCGGCAACGAGCAGTACTTC.